The T cell receptor (beta chain) described here comes from a study of Ad26.COV2.S vaccination and SARS-CoV-2 variants. Study-level findings and limits: Researchers reported similar non-spike TCR breadth in vaccine and placebo recipients. Spike-specific TCR breadth was greater in vaccine than placebo recipients.

Of note for this clone: Its specificity is unknown.

Data came from immunoSEQ multiplex PCR; TCRdb stores just in-frame clones and leaves some out. This sample has around 450,000 clones, with over 75% found just once. Per the germline V gene, CDR1 is SGHAT and CDR2 is FQNNGV. The CDR3 contains 16 residues. With 1 base clipped from V and 3 bases from J, the junction kept 9 bases outside the gene matches. Treatment noted: some 20 received Ad26.COV2.S at low or high dose, single or two shots; about 5 received placebo; per-sample allocation not given. Each sample was drawn 63 days after the first injection (of vaccine or placebo). It was an adult aged 18-55 years in Boston who was the donor.

Material: peripheral blood, obtained in a trial of Ad26.COV2.S vaccine versus placebo. V usage is TRBV11-2 and J usage is TRBJ2-7, with TRBD2 matching over 7 bases. The sequence was collected from a person aged 18 to 65 who received the Ad26.COV2.S COVID-19 vaccine or a placebo. CDR3 sequence (DNA): TGTGCCAGCAGCTTAGGTCGCGCGGGAGTGATCTACGAGCAGTACTTC. Translation: CASSLGRAGVIYEQYF.